This entry lists 18 T cell receptor beta chains sequenced from one sample in a study of blood T cell repertoires in COVID-19. Profiling relied on immunoSEQ multiplex PCR, and the TCRdb table lists in-frame clones only, not all of them. The sample lists 350,000 to 400,000 clones; around nine tenths were seen once. Sequencing was done on a sample of PBMCs or T cells enriched from blood (not recorded which). These TCRs come from a woman in her 30s who had recovered from COVID-19.

This rearrangement joins TRBV7-9 to TRBJ2-5, with D maybe TRBD2 (6 bases). Germline assignment: CDR1 SEHNR and CDR2 FQNEAQ (reference sequence). V lost 1 base to trimming and J lost 1 base, with 10 bases between them. This CDR3 spans 15 amino acids. The CDR3 loop reads CASSLGGVLQETQYF. The CDR3 DNA follows: TGTGCCAGCAGCTTAGGGGGGGTTCTCCAAGAGACCCAGTACTTC.

This clone was detected a few times. The V gene is TRBV7-2, the J gene TRBJ2-7; 8 bases agree with TRBD2. V dropped 4 bases and J dropped 4; count of bases not matched to a gene: 9. CDR3 size: 15 residues. Germline V gene data show CDR1 as SGHTA and CDR2 as FQGNSA. This chain's CDR3 is CASSSRRGTRYEQYF. The CDR3 DNA follows: TGTGCCAGCAGCTCCCGGAGGGGGACTAGATACGAGCAGTACTTC. Together with reference TRBV7-2 and TRBJ2-7, the CDR3 gives the full variable domain: GAGVSQSPSNKVTEKGKDVELRCDPISGHTALYWYRQSLGQGLEFLIYFQGNSAPDKSGLPSDRFSAERTGGSVSTLTIQRTQQEDSAVYLCASSSRRGTRYEQYFGPGTRLTVT.

The J gene is TRBJ1-6, the V gene TRBV5-1; 8 bases align to TRBD1. J was trimmed by 9 bases and V by 0 bases; bases with no gene match: 8. The CDR3 extends over 16 amino acids. From germline, CDR1 is SGHRS and CDR2 YFSETQ. CDR3 region: CASSLDLDRVRSPLHF. The CDR3, as DNA: TGCGCCAGCAGCTTGGATCTGGACAGGGTACGTTCACCCCTCCACTTT.

The chain combines TRBV19 with TRBJ2-1; weak D call: TRBD2 (7 bases). In germline, CDR1 is LNHDA, CDR2 SQIVND (reference sequence). This CDR3 spans 13 amino acids. V shed 5 bases and J shed 8 bases, with 13 bases lying between them. CDR3 region: CASSEGGLDEQFF. The DNA for the CDR3 is TGTGCCAGTAGTGAGGGGGGGCTGGATGAGCAGTTCTTC.

The chain uses TRBV20-1 and TRBJ1-2; no reliable D call. CDR1 is DFQATT and CDR2 is SNEGSKA in the germline V gene (reference sequence). The CDR3 has 11 amino acids. Between the trimmed V and J ends, which lost 3 bases and 8 bases, there was a span of 10 bases. This CDR3 is CSASSEEGYTF. CDR3 DNA sequence: TGCAGTGCTAGCTCCGAGGAGGGCTACACCTTC.

This sequence joins TRBV4-3 and TRBJ1-1, with TRBD1 matching 10 bases. Trimming took 3 bases from V and 7 from J; bases not matched to a gene: 8. Germline lookup yields CDR1 LGHNA and CDR2 YSLEER. This CDR3 comprises 15 residues. The CDR3, as DNA: TGCGCCAGCAGCCACATGGCCGGGACAGGGGTTGAAGCTTTCTTT. Encoded protein: CASSHMAGTGVEAFF.

The chain employs TRBV11-2 and TRBJ1-6; D call uncertain. The CDR3 spans 15 residues. Germline CDR1 and CDR2: SGHAT and FQNNGV. With 2 bases removed from V and 4 bases from J, the gap between germline ends came to 9 bases. Written as DNA, the CDR3 is TGTGCCAGCAGCTTATGGTCCAGATATAATTCACCCCTCCACTTT. Protein product: CASSLWSRYNSPLHF.

The chain links TRBV7-9 to TRBJ2-1; D possibly corresponds to TRBD2 (6 bases). Germline CDR1 and CDR2: SEHNR and FQNEAQ (reference sequence). Trimming took off 0 bases at V and 5 bases at J, with 14 bases between the two ends. The CDR3 has 16 amino acids. Written as DNA, the CDR3 is TGTGCCAGCAGCTTAGCTTCGGGAGCGCATCACAATGAGCAGTTCTTC. This codes for CASSLASGAHHNEQFF. Complete variable domain (other parts from reference TRBV7-9 and TRBJ2-1): DTGVSQNPRHKITKRGQNVTFRCDPISEHNRLYWYRQTLGQGPEFLTYFQNEAQLEKSRLLSDRFSAERPKGSFSTLEIQRTEQGDSAMYLCASSLASGAHHNEQFFGPGTRLTVL.

This clone was detected only once. This chain uses TRBV28 with TRBJ2-7; 10 nucleotides line up with TRBD2. Germline V CDR1 and CDR2: MDHEN, SYDVKM. The junction had 8 bases not matched to a gene; V was cut back by 7 bases and J by 5 bases. The length of the CDR3 is 14 residues. The CDR3 protein is CASKISGRTHEQYF. DNA of the CDR3: TGTGCCAGCAAAATTAGCGGGAGGACTCACGAGCAGTACTTC.

This rearrangement joins TRBV9 to TRBJ2-5; TRBD1 matches 9 bases. This CDR3 contains 18 residues. Germline assignment: CDR1 SGDLS and CDR2 YYNGEE. V shed 3 bases and J 4 bases; nucleotides not matched to a gene: 16. The chain's CDR3 is CASSGGTGSEGFPETQYF. The CDR3 DNA is TGTGCCAGCAGCGGGGGGACAGGGAGTGAGGGGTTTCCAGAGACCCAGTACTTC.

The rearrangement joins TRBV5-1 to TRBJ2-7, with D possibly TRBD1 on 6 matching bases. Germline V gene lookup returns CDR1 SGHRS and CDR2 YFSETQ. Trimming left V 3 bases short and J 1 base short, with 14 bases between. This CDR3 is built from 15 residues. The CDR3: CASSSRDTLSYEQYF. DNA of the CDR3: TGCGCCAGCAGCTCCCGGGACACCCTTTCCTACGAGCAGTACTTC. The full variable domain, completed using reference TRBV5-1 and TRBJ2-7, is KAGVTQTPRYLIKTRGQQVTLSCSPISGHRSVSWYQQTPGQGLQFLFEYFSETQRNKGNFPGRFSGRQFSNSRSEMNVSTLELGDSALYLCASSSRDTLSYEQYFGPGTRLTVT.

This chain uses TRBV7-6 with TRBJ1-4; a weak D match, TRBD1 (5 bases). CDR1 is SGHVS, CDR2 FNYEAQ, per germline. V lost 5 bases and J 5 bases, leaving 15 bases between the germline ends. CDR3 length: 15 amino acids. The CDR3 DNA reads as TGTGCCAGCAGCCCAGGTCGGGGGTCGAATGAAAAACTGTTTTTT. Translation gives CASSPGRGSNEKLFF.

The V and J genes are TRBV5-1 and TRBJ2-7; D gene uncertain. Germline CDR1 reads SGHRS; CDR2 reads YFSETQ. This CDR3 contains 15 residues. V dropped 4 bases and J dropped 0 bases, with 14 bases sitting between them. The CDR3 region is CASSLRSGFSYEQYF. CDR3 coding DNA: TGCGCCAGCAGCCTGAGGTCGGGTTTCTCCTACGAGCAGTACTTC.

This clone was found a few times. This chain connects TRBV7-9 to TRBJ1-1, with 10 bases lining up with TRBD1. Germline V gene lookup returns CDR1 SEHNR and CDR2 FQNEAQ (reference sequence). The CDR3 has 16 amino acids. The junction had 14 bases not matched to a gene; V was cut back by 5 bases and J by 8 bases. The CDR3 DNA is TGTGCCAGCAGCCGCTCGAGGGGGACAGGGGCCCCCGAAGCTTTCTTT. It yields the protein CASSRSRGTGAPEAFF.

The chain uses TRBV5-4 and TRBJ2-2; D is unresolved. This CDR3 is built from 13 residues. Germline CDR1 is SGHNT and CDR2 is YYREEE (reference sequence). V lost 4 bases, J lost 1 base, and 5 bases lay in between. The chain's CDR3 is CASSQKNTGELFF. For the CDR3, the DNA is TGTGCCAGCAGCCAAAAGAACACCGGGGAGCTGTTTTTT.

The rearrangement uses TRBV19 and TRBJ1-1; a weak D match, TRBD1 (6 bases). Germline CDR1 reads LNHDA; CDR2 reads SQIVND (reference sequence). This CDR3 has 14 amino acids. The V end was cut by 6 bases, the J end by 0 bases, with 11 bases between. The CDR3 loop reads CASSLKGVNTEAFF. For the CDR3, the DNA is TGTGCCAGTAGCCTTAAGGGGGTGAACACTGAAGCTTTCTTT.

The chain carries TRBV4-2 and TRBJ2-1; 11 nucleotides line up with TRBD2. J lost 5 bases, V lost 2 bases, and 5 bases had no gene match. The CDR3 is 16 amino acids. Germline assignment: CDR1 LGHNA and CDR2 YNFKEQ. Here the CDR3 reads CASSQHSGGADNEQFF. CDR3 coding DNA: TGTGCCAGCAGCCAACATAGCGGGGGGGCCGACAATGAGCAGTTCTTC.

The rearrangement uses TRBV7-9 and TRBJ2-1, with 8 bases identical to TRBD2. In germline, CDR1 is SEHNR, CDR2 FQNEAQ (reference sequence). After removal of 5 bases from V and 2 bases from J, the junction contained 5 bases not matched to a gene. The CDR3 contains 15 residues. CDR3 in DNA: TGTGCCAGCAGCCCCAGGACTAGCCCCTACAATGAGCAGTTCTTC. Protein: CASSPRTSPYNEQFF.